This TCR beta chain was recovered during a study of cytomegalovirus exposure and HLA in healthy donors. Whole-study results and caveats: In vitro checks showed that a few CMV-associated chains really do target CMV antigens. The study labeled roughly 160 TCR beta chains cytomegalovirus-associated.

This CDR3 region has 13 residues. Germline V gene sequence: CDR1 SGHTA, CDR2 FQGNSA. The ends were cut back, 1 base at V and 6 bases at J, with 9 bases in the middle. Points on this clone: Its antigen remains unknown.

PCR amplification relied on 60 Vbeta primers (plus 13 Jbeta primers). The assay was immunoSEQ multiplex PCR, and TCRdb's table has in-frame clones only and misses some. Among some 180,000 clones, about four fifths were seen once, and the ten largest hold more than 1.5%. The sample was PBMCs. The TCR originated in a man aged 40-49 years in good health and CMV-seronegative. This chain connects TRBV7-2 to TRBJ1-2, with a possible D match to TRBD1 (5 bases). This CDR3 reads CASSLDPGDGYTF. The CDR3 region has the DNA TGTGCCAGCAGCTTAGATCCGGGGGATGGCTACACCTTC.